Listed below are T cell receptor beta chains from one sample, sequenced in a study of T cell responses to AZD1222 COVID-19 vaccine. Assay used: immunoSEQ multiplex PCR; TCRdb lists only in-frame clones, some missing. The table shows some 150,000 clones, with 85% to 95% occurring only once. The source was peripheral blood, collected 28 days after the second AZD1222 dose. These receptor sequences come from an adult who received the AZD1222 COVID-19 vaccine. Each CDR3 is given with its conserved first and last residue. D genes are given only for firm matches. A clone size is listed for some rows: how often the clone was seen (once, few, many), or a class if it is expanded.

D: NA; J: TRBJ1-2; size: NA; V: TRBV10-3; CDR3: CAISESGGSYGYTF; DNA: TGTGCCATCAGTGAGTCAGGGGGAAGCTATGGCTACACCTTC
D: TRBD2; J: TRBJ2-1; size: NA; V: TRBV7-9; CDR3: CASSLEGRRGNNEQFF; DNA: TGTGCCAGCAGCTTAGAGGGGCGGCGGGGGAACAATGAGCAGTTCTTC
D: NA; J: TRBJ1-5; size: NA; V: TRBV6-1; CDR3: CASSEPARVNQPQHF; DNA: TGTGCCAGCAGTGAACCCGCCAGGGTCAATCAGCCCCAGCATTTT
D: NA; J: TRBJ2-1; size: few; V: TRBV6-6; CDR3: CASSSTGYNEQFF; DNA: TGTGCCAGCAGTTCAACTGGTTACAATGAGCAGTTCTTC
D: NA; J: TRBJ1-2; size: NA; V: TRBV5-5; CDR3: CASSLTQLGANYGYTF; DNA: TGTGCCAGCAGCTTGACACAGTTAGGGGCTAACTATGGCTACACCTTC
D: TRBD1; J: TRBJ2-7; size: NA; V: TRBV5-1; CDR3: CASSSQGINEQYF; DNA: TGCGCCAGCAGCTCACAGGGGATCAACGAGCAGTACTTC
D: NA; J: TRBJ1-4; size: NA; V: TRBV7-9; CDR3: CASSLGPTGPTNEKLFF; DNA: TGTGCCAGCAGCTTGGGTCCGACGGGTCCAACTAATGAAAAACTGTTTTTT
D: TRBD2; J: TRBJ2-1; size: NA; V: TRBV4-1; CDR3: CASSPLGTSYNEQFF; DNA: TGCGCCAGCAGCCCTCTGGGGACTAGCTATAATGAGCAGTTCTTC
D: NA; J: TRBJ1-2; size: NA; V: TRBV5-1; CDR3: CASSLQGSNYGYTF; DNA: TGCGCCAGCAGCTTGCAAGGCTCTAACTATGGCTACACCTTC
D: NA; J: TRBJ1-5; size: NA; V: TRBV27; CDR3: CASSSLSGGDQPQHF; DNA: TGTGCCAGCAGTTCATTATCTGGGGGAGATCAGCCCCAGCATTTT
D: TRBD1; J: TRBJ2-5; size: NA; V: TRBV28; CDR3: CASTNRGQKTQYF; DNA: TGTGCCAGCACCAACAGGGGGCAAAAGACCCAGTACTTC
D: NA; J: TRBJ1-6; size: NA; V: TRBV27; CDR3: CASMKDAMSSYNSPLHF; DNA: TGTGCCAGCATGAAGGACGCAATGAGCTCCTATAATTCACCCCTCCACTTT
D: TRBD1; J: TRBJ2-7; size: NA; V: TRBV5-4; CDR3: CASSLMGARGPYEQYF; DNA: TGTGCCAGCAGCTTAATGGGCGCCAGGGGGCCCTACGAGCAGTACTTC
D: TRBD1; J: TRBJ1-5; size: NA; V: TRBV6-6; CDR3: CASSYFGQGSQPQHF; DNA: TGTGCCAGCAGTTACTTCGGACAGGGTAGTCAGCCCCAGCATTTT
D: TRBD2; J: TRBJ2-7; size: NA; V: TRBV27; CDR3: CASSGGTSGYEQYF; DNA: TGTGCCAGCAGTGGAGGGACTAGCGGCTACGAGCAGTACTTC
D: NA; J: TRBJ1-5; size: NA; V: TRBV6-2/TRBV6-3; CDR3: CASSYGGNNQPQHF; DNA: TGTGCCAGCAGTTACGGGGGAAACAATCAGCCCCAGCATTTT
D: NA; J: TRBJ2-5; size: NA; V: TRBV27; CDR3: CASSLSARPETQYF; DNA: TGTGCCAGCAGTTTATCGGCGAGGCCGGAGACCCAGTACTTC
D: NA; J: TRBJ2-2; size: NA; V: TRBV6-4; CDR3: CASSYSRGTGELFF; DNA: TGTGCCAGCAGTTATTCCAGGGGCACCGGGGAGCTGTTTTTT
D: NA; J: TRBJ1-1; size: NA; V: TRBV6-1; CDR3: CASRKEELGTEAFF; DNA: TGTGCCAGCAGAAAAGAGGAGTTAGGCACTGAAGCTTTCTTT
D: TRBD2; J: TRBJ2-2; size: NA; V: TRBV18; CDR3: CASSPSGSNTGELFF; DNA: TGTGCCAGCTCACCAAGCGGGAGCAACACCGGGGAGCTGTTTTTT
D: NA; J: TRBJ1-2; size: NA; V: TRBV28; CDR3: CASRPPGRTDNGYTF; DNA: TGTGCCAGCAGACCTCCGGGACGGACGGATAATGGCTACACCTTC
D: NA; J: TRBJ2-1; size: NA; V: TRBV12-2; CDR3: CASRAIGPGWEQFF; DNA: TGTGCAAGTCGCGCCATAGGGCCGGGTTGGGAGCAGTTCTTC
D: NA; J: TRBJ1-2; size: NA; V: TRBV13; CDR3: CASSLWDKGSYGYTF; DNA: TGTGCCAGCAGCTTATGGGATAAGGGGTCGTATGGCTACACCTTC
D: NA; J: TRBJ2-7; size: NA; V: TRBV28; CDR3: CASTPQRAGYEQYF; DNA: TGTGCCAGCACCCCACAGAGGGCGGGTTACGAGCAGTACTTC
D: NA; J: TRBJ1-1; size: NA; V: TRBV4-1; CDR3: CASSPKGNTEAFF; DNA: TGCGCCAGCAGCCCCAAGGGGAACACTGAAGCTTTCTTT
D: NA; J: TRBJ2-3; size: NA; V: TRBV27; CDR3: CASRLARSTDTQYF; DNA: TGTGCCAGCAGACTCGCCCGTAGTACAGATACGCAGTATTTT
D: NA; J: TRBJ1-4; size: once; V: TRBV5-5; CDR3: CASSFRDTYNEKLFF; DNA: TGTGCCAGCAGCTTCCGGGACACCTATAATGAAAAACTGTTTTTT
D: TRBD1; J: TRBJ1-1; size: NA; V: TRBV4-1; CDR3: CASSPILAGGFTEAFF; DNA: TGCGCCAGCAGCCCAATCCTCGCAGGGGGTTTTACTGAAGCTTTCTTT
D: NA; J: TRBJ1-5; size: NA; V: TRBV24-1; CDR3: CATSVWLSQPQHF; DNA: TGTGCCACCAGTGTTTGGCTTTCCCAGCCCCAGCATTTT
D: NA; J: TRBJ2-1; size: NA; V: TRBV6-1; CDR3: CASSAWRVLRRDEQFF; DNA: TGTGCCAGCAGTGCGTGGCGGGTCCTCCGTAGGGATGAGCAGTTCTTC
D: NA; J: TRBJ2-4; size: NA; V: TRBV9; CDR3: CASSGGERVQYF; DNA: TGTGCCAGCAGCGGGGGGGAGCGAGTTCAGTACTTC
D: NA; J: TRBJ2-4; size: NA; V: TRBV4-1; CDR3: CASSSLDTPTKGKNIQYF; DNA: TGCGCCAGCAGCAGTTTGGACACCCCTACAAAGGGCAAAAACATTCAGTACTTC
D: NA; J: TRBJ1-1; size: NA; V: TRBV20-1; CDR3: CSANGNTEAFF; DNA: TGCAGTGCTAACGGAAACACTGAAGCTTTCTTT
D: NA; J: TRBJ1-1; size: NA; V: TRBV2; CDR3: CASSPLGTMAEAFF; DNA: TGTGCCAGCAGTCCCTTGGGGACAATGGCCGAAGCTTTCTTT
D: NA; J: TRBJ2-7; size: NA; V: TRBV5-6; CDR3: CASSPGTLIYEQYF; DNA: TGTGCCAGCAGCCCCGGGACACTTATCTACGAGCAGTACTTC
D: TRBD2; J: TRBJ2-5; size: once; V: TRBV15; CDR3: CATSTPPTSGGPPQETQYF; DNA: TGTGCCACCAGCACTCCCCCGACTAGCGGGGGCCCTCCCCAAGAGACCCAGTACTTC
D: NA; J: TRBJ2-1; size: NA; V: TRBV7-2; CDR3: CASMGYINNEQFF; DNA: TGTGCCAGCATGGGATATATTAACAATGAGCAGTTCTTC
D: NA; J: TRBJ1-5; size: NA; V: TRBV11-2; CDR3: CASSLVVNQPQHF; DNA: TGTGCCAGCAGCTTAGTGGTCAATCAGCCCCAGCATTTT
D: NA; J: TRBJ1-2; size: NA; V: TRBV5-6; CDR3: CASSLAGSRYTF; DNA: TGTGCCAGCAGCTTGGCTGGCAGCCGCTACACCTTC
D: NA; J: TRBJ1-4; size: NA; V: TRBV6-5; CDR3: CASSYSEQGGKKLFF; DNA: TGTGCCAGCAGTTACTCTGAACAGGGTGGTAAAAAACTGTTTTTT
D: TRBD2; J: TRBJ2-7; size: few; V: TRBV4-1; CDR3: CASSVTSGTYEQYF; DNA: TGCGCCAGCAGCGTGACTAGCGGGACATACGAGCAGTACTTC
D: NA; J: TRBJ1-5; size: NA; V: TRBV7-6; CDR3: CASSPGTENQPQHF; DNA: TGTGCCAGCAGCCCCGGGACGGAAAATCAGCCCCAGCATTTT
D: NA; J: TRBJ1-5; size: NA; V: TRBV2; CDR3: CASNGAPKGPQHF; DNA: TGTGCCAGCAACGGGGCTCCCAAGGGGCCCCAGCATTTT
D: NA; J: TRBJ1-6; size: NA; V: TRBV30; CDR3: CAWIPRGQSPLHF; DNA: TGTGCCTGGATCCCCAGAGGGCAATCACCCCTCCACTTT
D: TRBD2; J: TRBJ2-3; size: NA; V: TRBV11-2; CDR3: CASGLAGALDTQYF; DNA: TGTGCCAGCGGGCTAGCGGGTGCATTAGATACGCAGTATTTT
D: NA; J: TRBJ2-2; size: NA; V: TRBV4-2; CDR3: CASSQDPGTGELFF; DNA: TGTGCCAGCAGCCAAGATCCCGGCACCGGGGAGCTGTTTTTT
D: TRBD2; J: TRBJ2-1; size: NA; V: TRBV24-1; CDR3: CATSDLHRTSGYSYNEQFF; DNA: TGTGCCACCAGTGATTTGCACCGGACTAGCGGGTACTCCTACAATGAGCAGTTCTTC
D: NA; J: TRBJ2-3; size: NA; V: TRBV29-1; CDR3: CSVWIMGTDTQYF; DNA: TGCAGCGTTTGGATCATGGGCACAGATACGCAGTATTTT
D: NA; J: TRBJ2-3; size: NA; V: TRBV15; CDR3: CATRPPRAGDTQYF; DNA: TGTGCCACCCGCCCCCCCAGGGCGGGAGATACGCAGTATTTT
D: NA; J: TRBJ1-2; size: NA; V: TRBV19; CDR3: CASSIMGTNYGYTF; DNA: TGTGCCAGTAGTATAATGGGGACCAACTATGGCTACACCTTC
D: NA; J: TRBJ1-2; size: NA; V: TRBV9; CDR3: CASSVGTWGYTF; DNA: TGTGCCAGCAGCGTAGGGACGTGGGGCTACACCTTC
D: TRBD1; J: TRBJ2-7; size: NA; V: TRBV11-2; CDR3: CASSAPTGPTKYEQYF; DNA: TGTGCCAGCAGCGCACCGACAGGGCCGACGAAATATGAGCAGTACTTC
D: NA; J: TRBJ1-6; size: once; V: TRBV4-1; CDR3: CANSQGPQGSPLHF; DNA: TGCGCCAACAGCCAAGGTCCCCAGGGTTCACCCCTCCACTTT
D: TRBD2; J: TRBJ2-1; size: NA; V: TRBV5-1; CDR3: CASSLAVYASGYNEQFF; DNA: TGCGCCAGCAGCTTGGCCGTGTACGCTAGCGGGTACAATGAGCAGTTCTTC
D: TRBD1; J: TRBJ1-1; size: NA; V: TRBV18; CDR3: CASSRGQGLGTEAFF; DNA: TGTGCCAGCTCTCGGGGACAGGGCTTAGGAACTGAAGCTTTCTTT